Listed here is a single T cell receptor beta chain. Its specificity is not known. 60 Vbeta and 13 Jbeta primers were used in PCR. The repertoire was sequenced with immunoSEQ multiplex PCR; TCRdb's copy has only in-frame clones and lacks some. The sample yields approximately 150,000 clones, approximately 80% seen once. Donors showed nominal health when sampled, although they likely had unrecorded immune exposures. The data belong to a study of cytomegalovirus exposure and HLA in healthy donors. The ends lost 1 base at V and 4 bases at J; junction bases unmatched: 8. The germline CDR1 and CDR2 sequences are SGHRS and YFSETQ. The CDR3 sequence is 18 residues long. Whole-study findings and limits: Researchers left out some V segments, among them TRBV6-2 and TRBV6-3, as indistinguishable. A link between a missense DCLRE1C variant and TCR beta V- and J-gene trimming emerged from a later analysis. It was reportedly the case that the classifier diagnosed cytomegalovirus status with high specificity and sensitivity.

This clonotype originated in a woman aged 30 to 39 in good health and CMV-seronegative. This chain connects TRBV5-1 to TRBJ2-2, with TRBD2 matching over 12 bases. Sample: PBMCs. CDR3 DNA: TGCGCCAGCAGCTTGAGGTCCCAACTAGCGGGGGGCACCGGGGAGCTGTTTTTT. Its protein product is CASSLRSQLAGGTGELFF.